Listed here are 12 T cell receptor beta chains from one sample, sequenced in a study of cytomegalovirus exposure and HLA in healthy donors. The PCR employed 60 Vbeta primers together with 13 Jbeta primers. Libraries were prepared by immunoSEQ multiplex PCR; TCRdb keeps only in-frame clonotypes and omits some of them. The data show 200,000 or so clones, 65% to 80% seen once. The specimen was PBMCs. Receptors were obtained from a man between 35 and 55 years old in good health and CMV-seronegative.

This rearrangement joins TRBV5-1 to TRBJ1-1, with 9 bases identical to TRBD1. The CDR3 extends over 15 amino acids. From germline, CDR1 is SGHRS and CDR2 YFSETQ. Trimming at V came to 1 base and at J to 4 bases, leaving 5 bases not matched to a gene. This chain's CDR3 is CASSLWDREATEAFF. The CDR3 DNA follows: TGCGCCAGCAGCTTGTGGGACAGGGAAGCCACTGAAGCTTTCTTT.

This rearrangement joins TRBV5-4 to TRBJ1-2; possible D gene TRBD1, 5 bases. CDR3 length equals 16 residues. The germline V gene has CDR1 SGHNT and CDR2 YYREEE (reference sequence). V was trimmed by 3 bases and J by 0 bases, leaving 15 bases between them. The CDR3 region has the DNA TGTGCCAGCAGCTCCTTCCCAGGGTCCACTAACTATGGCTACACCTTC. It yields the protein CASSSFPGSTNYGYTF. The full variable domain, in which reference TRBV5-4 and TRBJ1-2 provide the parts outside the CDR3, is ETGVTQSPTHLIKTRGQQVTLRCSSQSGHNTVSWYQQALGQGPQFIFQYYREEENGRGNFPPRFSGLQFPNYSSELNVNALELDDSALYLCASSSFPGSTNYGYTFGSGTRLTVV.

V gene TRBV4-1 combines with J gene TRBJ2-1; no reliable D call. The CDR3 totals 11 residues. The germline gives CDR1 MGHRA, CDR2 YSYEKL. The V and J ends lost 5 bases and 10 bases respectively, with 9 bases between them. The CDR3 DNA reads TGCGCCAGCAGCTCCCTCTCGGAGCAGTTCTTC. Residues: CASSSLSEQFF.

The rearrangement joins TRBV10-2 to TRBJ2-7; D is perhaps TRBD2 (6 bases). CDR3 length: 13 amino acids. V was cut by 8 bases and J by 3 bases, with 14 bases left in between. The germline CDR1 and CDR2 sequences are WSHSY and SAAADI. Here the CDR3 DNA reads TGCGCCAGCCTCAGCTTAGCGGTCTACGAGCAGTACTTC. Translating gives CASLSLAVYEQYF.

In its sample, this clone was seen a few times. The chain links TRBV5-1 to TRBJ1-1; a weak D match, TRBD1 (5 bases). Trimming left V 5 bases short and J 4 bases short, with 15 bases between. The length of the CDR3 is 14 residues. Germline V gene lookup returns CDR1 SGHRS and CDR2 YFSETQ. This chain's CDR3 is CASSFGGRSTEAFF. CDR3 bases: TGCGCCAGCAGTTTCGGGGGTCGGAGCACTGAAGCTTTCTTT. The whole variable domain, filled in from reference TRBV5-1 and TRBJ1-1, reads KAGVTQTPRYLIKTRGQQVTLSCSPISGHRSVSWYQQTPGQGLQFLFEYFSETQRNKGNFPGRFSGRQFSNSRSEMNVSTLELGDSALYLCASSFGGRSTEAFFGQGTRLTVV.

This clone was counted only a few times. V usage is TRBV18 and J usage is TRBJ2-1; TRBD1 matches at 8 bases. Germline V gene lookup returns CDR1 KGHSH and CDR2 LQKENI. V lost 3 bases, J lost 7 bases, and 2 bases stayed unmatched. This CDR3 has 13 residues. CDR3 sequence (DNA): TGTGCCAGCTCACCGGGACAGGCTAATGAGCAGTTCTTC. Amino acid sequence: CASSPGQANEQFF.

The V and J genes are TRBV4-1 and TRBJ2-5; D call uncertain. V was clipped by 4 bases and J by 5 bases, with 11 bases between them. Germline loops: CDR1 MGHRA, CDR2 YSYEKL. This CDR3 comprises 13 residues. In DNA, the CDR3 is TGCGCCAGCAGCCTTGCGACTCATGAGACCCAGTACTTC. Its protein product is CASSLATHETQYF.

The CDR3 spells CASSLGGRGSGNTIYF. CDR3 nucleotides: TGTGCCAGCAGCTTAGGAGGTCGCGGATCTGGAAACACCATATATTTT. The chain combines TRBV7-6 with TRBJ1-3; no definite D call. CDR1 and CDR2 (germline): SGHVS, FNYEAQ. Deletions cut 1 base from V and 1 base from J, with 11 bases between. This CDR3 is 16 amino acids long.

The J gene is TRBJ2-3, the V gene TRBV7-9; 12 bases fit TRBD2. CDR1 and CDR2 (germline): SEHNR, FQNEAQ (reference sequence). After removal of 5 bases from V and 4 bases from J, the junction contained 10 bases not matched to a gene. The CDR3 covers 17 residues. The CDR3 is CASSRMTSGRIPDTQYF. As DNA, the CDR3 is TGTGCCAGCAGCCGGATGACTAGCGGGAGAATCCCAGATACGCAGTATTTT.

The rearrangement joins TRBV6-5 to TRBJ1-2; no clear D. Germline CDR1 is MNHEY and CDR2 is SVGAGI. Trimming took 5 bases from V and 5 from J, leaving 12 bases between them. CDR3 length equals 13 residues. The CDR3 DNA follows: TGTGCCAGCAGTGTTAGAGAGAAATATGGCTACACCTTC. This codes for CASSVREKYGYTF.

The chain has TRBV25-1 and TRBJ2-7; D possibly corresponds to TRBD2 (6 bases). The CDR3 contains 13 residues. V was cut by 6 bases and J by 6 bases, with 15 bases left in between. The germline CDR1 and CDR2 sequences are MGHDK and SYGVNS. CDR3 DNA: TGTGCCAGCAGCCGGTCGACTAGTCGCGAGCAGTACTTC. Amino acids: CASSRSTSREQYF.

As concerns this clone: The sample carries other DNA sequences with the same CDR3. In DNA form, the CDR3 reads TGTGCCAGCAGCCCCGGGACAGGGATCTCCTACGAGCAGTACTTC. This gives the protein CASSPGTGISYEQYF. This chain links TRBV27 with TRBJ2-7; 9 bases are shared with TRBD1. This CDR3 is built from 15 residues. The junction had 6 bases not matched to a gene; V was cut back by 6 bases and J by 0 bases. The germline gives CDR1 MNHEY, CDR2 SMNVEV (reference sequence).